The entry below gives a single T cell receptor beta chain sequence along with its context. What it recognizes is unknown. CDR3 length: 15 amino acids. V lost 6 bases and J lost 6, with 20 bases in between. The germline V gene encodes CDR1 KGHSH and CDR2 LQKENI. This specimen belongs to a study of post-analysis software for immune sequencing data. For the study at large: Several disease courses (relapsing-remitting, secondary progressive and progressive-relapsing) of multiple sclerosis were included. Study conclusions and caveats: The F measure placed samples prepared in the same batch into strongly shared clusters. Controls showed significantly higher normalized Chao1 diversity than did multiple sclerosis patients. TRBV segments more frequent in patients than in controls numbered five and included TRBV5-6, TRBV5-1 and TRBV20-1.

Unique molecular identifiers featured in each of the TCR beta cDNA libraries. T cells numbering about 0.9 to 11 million yielded some 520,000 cDNA molecules. TCRdb analysed the PCR reads with MiXCR anew, one entry per CDR3 protein. The sample holds about 430,000 distinct CDR3 sequences, roughly 38% seen once. The V call is TRBV18, the J call TRBJ1-2, with D uncertain. The TCR comes from a girl aged 2-10 years with multiple sclerosis. Sequencing was done on a sample of blood. CDR3 nucleotides: TGTGCCAGCTCCCTACAGCGGGAGCTACGGGATGGCTACACCTTC. Amino acids: CASSLQRELRDGYTF.